This T cell receptor (beta chain) was captured in a study of blood T cell repertoires in COVID-19. Study summary: Whether acute or convalescent, the COVID-19 samples came from the United States, Italy and Spain. T cells, B-cell-depleted T cells, or PBMCs provided the cDNA or gDNA that served as material.

This clone was observed at least ten times. Per the original data handling: Estimation of nucleated cell counts relied on the amplification of reference gene primers. TCRdb's table, derived via immunoSEQ multiplex PCR, lists solely in-frame clones and lacks some. V and J calls and clone size are as listed in that table; D and trimming were resolved from the DNA. This table holds about 170,000 clones, under 90% found once. The CDR3 is 15 residues long. Germline trimming cut 3 bases from V and 1 base from J; bases unmatched to any gene: 6. Germline values: CDR1 DFQATT, CDR2 SNEGSKA (reference sequence).

The receptor was derived from an elderly woman with acute or convalescent COVID-19. Specimen: peripheral blood. V and J are TRBV20-1 and TRBJ2-3; 8 bases match TRBD2. CDR3 nucleotides: TGCAGTGCTAGTGCCAGCGGGAGAGGCACAGATACGCAGTATTTT. It is translated as CSASASGRGTDTQYF.